This TCR beta chain was recorded in a study of early T cells in non-severe SARS-CoV-2 infection. For the study at large: Chains stayed unpaired after sequencing of bulk RNA from unsorted whole blood.

This clonotype was counted at least ten times. As part of library construction, unique molecular identifiers were attached to individual cDNA molecules. Each CDR3 protein is one row after TCRdb ran MiXCR on the 5' RACE reads. The data show approximately 63,000 distinct CDR3 sequences, 5.9% seen once. Material: whole blood, obtained at baseline. The clonotype was recovered from an adult who was a healthcare worker with PCR-confirmed SARS-CoV-2 infection or an uninfected control (not recorded which).

CDR3 DNA sequence: TGTGCCATCCGGGACAGGGGGAAAGGGAACACTGAAGCTTTCTTT. Translation gives CAIRDRGKGNTEAFF. The chain employs TRBV10-3 and TRBJ1-1; TRBD1 matches at 11 bases. The CDR3 spans 15 residues. Unmatched junction bases numbered 6, after V lost 8 bases and J lost 1 base. Germline CDR1 is ENHRY and CDR2 is SYGVKD.